This note documents a single T cell receptor beta chain sequence. Its antigen is still unknown. V lost 4 bases to trimming and J lost 5 bases, with 17 bases between them. Germline V gene data show CDR1 as SGHNT and CDR2 as YYREEE (reference sequence). CDR3 length: 15 residues. The sample originates from a study of blood T cell dynamics during melanoma immunotherapy. As for the study in general: Metastatic melanoma patients received first-line pembrolizumab or nivolumab plus ipilimumab.

General study results and limits: cfDNA rearrangement score rose from T0 to W3 with disease control. It remained unknown if the driving T cell clones were melanoma-specific.

Stated time point: week 3, after first cycle of checkpoint inhibitor. Prior systemic cancer therapy, immunosuppressant use and other active malignancies excluded patients. TCRdb's table, derived via immunoSEQ multiplex PCR, lists solely in-frame clones and lacks some. The profile shows 950 or so clones, 70% to 90% of them singletons. The sequencing here drew on cell-free DNA from blood, taken from a patient treated with checkpoint blockade. The receptor was isolated from a human donor with melanoma. The J gene is TRBJ2-3, the V gene TRBV5-4, with D maybe TRBD2 (6 bases). The CDR3 spells CASSPRRRGGDTQYF. The DNA for the CDR3 is TGTGCCAGCAGCCCGCGACGGAGGGGAGGAGATACGCAGTATTTT. The entire variable domain, with the rest obtained from reference TRBV5-4 and TRBJ2-3, is as follows: ETGVTQSPTHLIKTRGQQVTLRCSSQSGHNTVSWYQQALGQGPQFIFQYYREEENGRGNFPPRFSGLQFPNYSSELNVNALELDDSALYLCASSPRRRGGDTQYFGPGTRLTVL.